The T cell receptor beta chain described here comes from a study of siplizumab effects on memory and regulatory T cells. The data were produced by immunoSEQ multiplex PCR, yet TCRdb's version contains in-frame clones alone and is incomplete. The data show 70,000 to 90,000 clones, approximately 90% seen once. Germline loops: CDR1 SNHLY, CDR2 FYNNEI. V was cut by 6 bases and J by 3 bases, with 12 bases left in between. The CDR3 is 13 residues long. This clonotype originated in a human donor in good health. The chain uses TRBV2 and TRBJ2-7; weak D call: TRBD1 (6 bases). The sequencing input was CD4+ T cells sorted from blood. Written as DNA, the CDR3 is TGTGCCAGCAGGTGGGACAAATACTACGAGCAGTACTTC. Translated: CASRWDKYYEQYF.